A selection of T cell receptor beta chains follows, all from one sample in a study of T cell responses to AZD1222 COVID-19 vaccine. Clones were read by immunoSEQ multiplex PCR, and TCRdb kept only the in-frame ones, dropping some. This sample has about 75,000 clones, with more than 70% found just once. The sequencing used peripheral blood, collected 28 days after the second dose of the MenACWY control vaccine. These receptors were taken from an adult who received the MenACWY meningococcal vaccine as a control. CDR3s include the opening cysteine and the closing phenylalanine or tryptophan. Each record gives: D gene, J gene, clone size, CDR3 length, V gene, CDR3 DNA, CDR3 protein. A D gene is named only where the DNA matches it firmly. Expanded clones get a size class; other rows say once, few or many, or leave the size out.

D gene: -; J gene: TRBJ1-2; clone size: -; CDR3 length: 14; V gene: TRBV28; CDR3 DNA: TGTGCCAGCAGTTTAGCTGAAACCCTTTATGGCTACACCTTC; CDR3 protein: CASSLAETLYGYTF
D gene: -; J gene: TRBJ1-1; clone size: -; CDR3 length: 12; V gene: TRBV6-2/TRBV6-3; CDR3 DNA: TGTGCCAGCAGTTACAGGGCAGCTGAAGCTTTCTTT; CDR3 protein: CASSYRAAEAFF
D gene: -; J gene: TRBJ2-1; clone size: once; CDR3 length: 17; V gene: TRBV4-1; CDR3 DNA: TGCGCCAGCAGCCAAGATAGCTCCGGGCCACGAGGCGATGAGCAGTTCTTC; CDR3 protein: CASSQDSSGPRGDEQFF
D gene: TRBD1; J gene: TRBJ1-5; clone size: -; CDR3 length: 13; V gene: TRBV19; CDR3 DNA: TGTGCCAGTAGTTCCCCAGGGGGTCAGCCCCAGCATTTT; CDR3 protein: CASSSPGGQPQHF
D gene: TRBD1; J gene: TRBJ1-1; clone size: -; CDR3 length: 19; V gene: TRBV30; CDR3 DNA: TGTGCCTGGAGTGTGATGGGCCTGGGGCAGGGGGTGGGGAACACTGAAGCTTTCTTT; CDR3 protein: CAWSVMGLGQGVGNTEAFF
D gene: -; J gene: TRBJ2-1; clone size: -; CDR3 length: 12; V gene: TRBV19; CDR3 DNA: TGTGCCAGTACGGACAGATACAATGAGCAGTTCTTC; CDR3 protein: CASTDRYNEQFF
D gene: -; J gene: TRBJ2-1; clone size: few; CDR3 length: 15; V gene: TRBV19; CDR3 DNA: TGTGCCAGTAGTATAGCGGCTAGCGGACAGGGTGAGCAGTTCTTC; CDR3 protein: CASSIAASGQGEQFF
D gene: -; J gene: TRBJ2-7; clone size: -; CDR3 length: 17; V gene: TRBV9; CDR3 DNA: TGTGCCAGCAGCGTAGGTCGGGGTGGGACCTCCGGGTACGAGCAGTACTTC; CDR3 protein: CASSVGRGGTSGYEQYF
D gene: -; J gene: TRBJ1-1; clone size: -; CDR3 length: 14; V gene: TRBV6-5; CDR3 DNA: TGTGCCAGCAGTTACAAGCTACTGAACACTGAAGCTTTCTTT; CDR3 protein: CASSYKLLNTEAFF
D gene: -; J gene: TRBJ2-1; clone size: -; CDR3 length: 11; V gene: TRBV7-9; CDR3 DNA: TGTGCCAGCAAAGACGGCAATGAGCAGTTCTTC; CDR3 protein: CASKDGNEQFF
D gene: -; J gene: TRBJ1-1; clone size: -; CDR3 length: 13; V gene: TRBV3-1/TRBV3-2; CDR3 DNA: TGTGCCAGCAGCCAAGAAACCCGAACAGAAGCTTTCTTT; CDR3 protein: CASSQETRTEAFF
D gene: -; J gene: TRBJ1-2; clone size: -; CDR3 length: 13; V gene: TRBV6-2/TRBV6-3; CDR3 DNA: TGTGCCAGCAGTTCTGTCAGGGAGGATGGCTACACCTTC; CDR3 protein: CASSSVREDGYTF
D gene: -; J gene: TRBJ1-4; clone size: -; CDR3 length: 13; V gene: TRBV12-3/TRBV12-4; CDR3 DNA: TGTGCCAGCAGTCCCGGGCAGAATGAAAAACTGTTTTTT; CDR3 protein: CASSPGQNEKLFF
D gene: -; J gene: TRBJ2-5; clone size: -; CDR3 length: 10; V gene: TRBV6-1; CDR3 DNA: TGTGCCACCCGGCTGGAGACCCAGTACTTC; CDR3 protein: CATRLETQYF
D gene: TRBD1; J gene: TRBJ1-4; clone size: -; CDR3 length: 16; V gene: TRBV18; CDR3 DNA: TGTGCCAGCTCACGAGGACAGGGACTCTCTAATGAAAAACTGTTTTTT; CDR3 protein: CASSRGQGLSNEKLFF
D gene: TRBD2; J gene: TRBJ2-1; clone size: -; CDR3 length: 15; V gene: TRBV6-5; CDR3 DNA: TGTGCCAGCAGTTACTCGCTAGCGGGGGCTAATGAGCAGTTCTTC; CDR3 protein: CASSYSLAGANEQFF
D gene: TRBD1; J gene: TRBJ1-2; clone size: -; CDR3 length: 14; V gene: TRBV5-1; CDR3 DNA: TGCGCCAGCAGCGACACAGGGGACGACTATGGCTACACCTTC; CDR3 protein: CASSDTGDDYGYTF
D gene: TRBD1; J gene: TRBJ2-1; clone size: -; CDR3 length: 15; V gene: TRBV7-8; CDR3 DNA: TGTGCCAGCAGCCCCCCGGGACAGGCAATTAGTGAGCAGTTCTTC; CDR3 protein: CASSPPGQAISEQFF
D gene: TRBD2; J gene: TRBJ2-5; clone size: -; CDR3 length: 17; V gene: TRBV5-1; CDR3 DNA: TGCGCCAGCAGCTTGGCTGTTAGGACTAGCGATATCGAGACCCAGTACTTC; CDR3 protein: CASSLAVRTSDIETQYF
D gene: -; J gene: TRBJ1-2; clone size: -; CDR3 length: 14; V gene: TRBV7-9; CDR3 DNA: TGTGCCAGCAGCTTAGGGAGCGTCCACTATGGCTACACCTTC; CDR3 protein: CASSLGSVHYGYTF
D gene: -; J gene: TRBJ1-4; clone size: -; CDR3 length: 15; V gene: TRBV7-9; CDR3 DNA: TGTGCCAGCAGACGAAGCGGGGCAACTAATGAAAAACTGTTTTTT; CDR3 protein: CASRRSGATNEKLFF
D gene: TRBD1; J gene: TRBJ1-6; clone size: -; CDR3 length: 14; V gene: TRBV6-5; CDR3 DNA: TGTGCCAGCAGGGACTCAGGGGGCAATTTGCCCCTCCACTTT; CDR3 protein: CASRDSGGNLPLHF
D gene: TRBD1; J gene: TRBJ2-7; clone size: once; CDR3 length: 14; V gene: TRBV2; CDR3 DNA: TGTGCCAGCAGAGGGGGCAGGTTGGGCTACGAGCAGTACTTC; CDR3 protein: CASRGGRLGYEQYF
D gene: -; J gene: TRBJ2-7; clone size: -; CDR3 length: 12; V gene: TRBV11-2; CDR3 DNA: TGTGCCAGCAGCTTAGACAGCTACGAGCAGTACTTC; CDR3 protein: CASSLDSYEQYF
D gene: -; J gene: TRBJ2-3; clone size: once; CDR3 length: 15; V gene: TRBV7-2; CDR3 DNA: TGTGCCAGCAGCTTAGTGGGACGGGGCACAGATACGCAGTATTTT; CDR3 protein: CASSLVGRGTDTQYF
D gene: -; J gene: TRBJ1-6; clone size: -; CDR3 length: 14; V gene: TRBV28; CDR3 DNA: TGTGCCAGCAGTTTGGAGGGGCTACGTCGGCCCCTCCACTTT; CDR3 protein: CASSLEGLRRPLHF
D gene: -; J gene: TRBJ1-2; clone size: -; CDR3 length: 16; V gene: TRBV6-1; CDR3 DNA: TGTGCCAGCAGTGAAGCGCTTCAGGGGTCGGTGGGTGGCTACACCTTC; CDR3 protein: CASSEALQGSVGGYTF
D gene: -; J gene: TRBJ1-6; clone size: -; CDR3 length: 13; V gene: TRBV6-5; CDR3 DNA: TGTGCCAGCAGCATGGCTATAAGGTCACCCCTCCACTTT; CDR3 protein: CASSMAIRSPLHF
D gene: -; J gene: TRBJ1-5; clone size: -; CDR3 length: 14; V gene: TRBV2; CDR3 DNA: TGTGCCAGCAGGGCAGGGGATTGGGATCAGCCCCAGCATTTT; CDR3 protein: CASRAGDWDQPQHF
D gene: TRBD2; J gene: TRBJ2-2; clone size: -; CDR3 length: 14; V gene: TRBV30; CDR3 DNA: TGTGCCTGGAGTGGGATGACTAGCGCCGGGGAGCTGTTTTTT; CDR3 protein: CAWSGMTSAGELFF
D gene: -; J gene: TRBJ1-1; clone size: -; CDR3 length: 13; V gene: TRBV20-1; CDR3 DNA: TGCAGTGCTAGTAGGCCGGCGCACACTGAAGCTTTCTTT; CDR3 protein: CSASRPAHTEAFF
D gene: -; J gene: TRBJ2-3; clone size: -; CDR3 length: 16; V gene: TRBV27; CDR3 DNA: TGTGCCAGCAGTTTGATAGGAGTGGGACTCGCCGATACGCAGTATTTT; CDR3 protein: CASSLIGVGLADTQYF
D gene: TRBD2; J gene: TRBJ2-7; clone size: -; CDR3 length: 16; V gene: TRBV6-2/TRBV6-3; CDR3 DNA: TGTGCCAGCAGTGCACCTTCGACCGGGGGGTTCAACGAGCAGTACTTC; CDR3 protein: CASSAPSTGGFNEQYF
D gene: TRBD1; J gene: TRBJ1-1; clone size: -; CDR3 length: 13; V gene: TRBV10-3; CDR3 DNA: TGTGCCATCGGGGACAGGGCGAACACTGAAGCTTTCTTT; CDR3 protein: CAIGDRANTEAFF
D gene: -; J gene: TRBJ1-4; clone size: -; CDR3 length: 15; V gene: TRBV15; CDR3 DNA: TGTGCCACCAGCAGAGATAGGGCCCAGGGGGAAAAACTGTTTTTT; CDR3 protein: CATSRDRAQGEKLFF
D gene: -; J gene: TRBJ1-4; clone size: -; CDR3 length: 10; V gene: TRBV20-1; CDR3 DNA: TGCAGTGCTAGGGAAGAAAAACTGTTTTTT; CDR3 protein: CSAREEKLFF
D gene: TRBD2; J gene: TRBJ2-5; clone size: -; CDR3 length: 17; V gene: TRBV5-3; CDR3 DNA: TGTGCCAGAAGGTCCGGGACTAGCGGGGGGCCCCAAGAGACCCAGTACTTC; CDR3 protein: CARRSGTSGGPQETQYF
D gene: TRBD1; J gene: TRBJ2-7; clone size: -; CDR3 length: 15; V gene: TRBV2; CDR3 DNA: TGTGCCAGCAGATTCCAGGGACAGGGGACCTACGAGCAGTACTTC; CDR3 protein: CASRFQGQGTYEQYF
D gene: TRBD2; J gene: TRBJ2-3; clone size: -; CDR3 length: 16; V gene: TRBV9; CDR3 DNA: TGTGCCAGCAGCGTAGGCGCTAGCGGGGAGGGAGATACGCAGTATTTT; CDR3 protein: CASSVGASGEGDTQYF
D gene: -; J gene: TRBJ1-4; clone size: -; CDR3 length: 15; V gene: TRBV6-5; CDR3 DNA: TGTGCCAGCAGTTACTCGGGGCGACCTAATGAAAAACTGTTTTTT; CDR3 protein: CASSYSGRPNEKLFF
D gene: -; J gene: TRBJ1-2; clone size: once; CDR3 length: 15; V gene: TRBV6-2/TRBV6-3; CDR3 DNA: TGTGCCAGCAGTCAGCGGCGCGCTTCTAACTATGGCTACACCTTC; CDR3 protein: CASSQRRASNYGYTF
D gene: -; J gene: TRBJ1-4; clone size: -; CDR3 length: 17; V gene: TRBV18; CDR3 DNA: TGTGCCAGCTCACTAGACCAGTTTGGGGCAACTAATGAAAAACTGTTTTTT; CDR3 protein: CASSLDQFGATNEKLFF
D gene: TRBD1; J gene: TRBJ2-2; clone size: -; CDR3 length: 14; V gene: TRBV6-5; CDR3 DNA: TGTGCCAGCAGAAGACAGGGAAACACCGGGGAGCTGTTTTTT; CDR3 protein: CASRRQGNTGELFF
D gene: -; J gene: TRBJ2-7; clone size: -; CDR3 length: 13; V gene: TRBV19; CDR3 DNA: TGTGCCAGTAGGAAGGCGGGGTCCTACGAGCAGTACTTC; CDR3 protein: CASRKAGSYEQYF
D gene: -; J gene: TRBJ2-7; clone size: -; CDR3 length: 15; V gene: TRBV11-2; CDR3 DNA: TGTGCCAGCAGCTCGTCCCCTAGGGCCGCCTACGAGCAGTACTTC; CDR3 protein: CASSSSPRAAYEQYF
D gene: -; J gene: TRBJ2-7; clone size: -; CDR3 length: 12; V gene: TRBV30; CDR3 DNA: TGTGCCTGGAGTCCAACGGCCTACGAGCAGTACTTC; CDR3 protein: CAWSPTAYEQYF
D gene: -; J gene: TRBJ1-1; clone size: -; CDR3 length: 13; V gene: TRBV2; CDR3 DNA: TGTGCCAGCAGTAGGAACCCGAACACTGAAGCTTTCTTT; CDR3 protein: CASSRNPNTEAFF
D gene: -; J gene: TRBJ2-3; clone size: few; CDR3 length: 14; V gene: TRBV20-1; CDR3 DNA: TGCAGTGCTAGTCGACCCTTCAGCACAGATACGCAGTATTTT; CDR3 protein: CSASRPFSTDTQYF
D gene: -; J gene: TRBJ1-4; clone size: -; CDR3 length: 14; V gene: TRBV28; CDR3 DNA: TGTGCCAGCAGTTTTTTACCAACTAATGAAAAACTGTTTTTT; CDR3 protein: CASSFLPTNEKLFF
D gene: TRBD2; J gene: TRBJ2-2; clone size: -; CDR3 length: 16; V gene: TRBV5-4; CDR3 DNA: TGTGCCAGCAGCCTAGGGACTAGCGGGAACACCGGGGAGCTGTTTTTT; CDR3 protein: CASSLGTSGNTGELFF
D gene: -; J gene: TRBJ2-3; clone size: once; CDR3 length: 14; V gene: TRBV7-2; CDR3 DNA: TGTGCCAGCAGCACGGGTCAGGGCACAGATACGCAGTATTTT; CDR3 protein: CASSTGQGTDTQYF
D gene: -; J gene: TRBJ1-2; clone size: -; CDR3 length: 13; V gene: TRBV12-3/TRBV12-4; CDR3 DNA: TGTGCCAGCAGTTTCGGGATGGACTATGGCTACACCTTC; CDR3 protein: CASSFGMDYGYTF
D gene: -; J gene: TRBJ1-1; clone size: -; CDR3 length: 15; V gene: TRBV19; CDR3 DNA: TGTGCCTCCCAGGTCCTCAACCAGGGAGACACTGAAGCTTTCTTT; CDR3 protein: CASQVLNQGDTEAFF
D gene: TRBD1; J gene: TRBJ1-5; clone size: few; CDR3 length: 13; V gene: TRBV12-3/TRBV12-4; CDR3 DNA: TGTGCCAGCCAGGGGGATAGCAATCAGCCCCAGCATTTT; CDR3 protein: CASQGDSNQPQHF
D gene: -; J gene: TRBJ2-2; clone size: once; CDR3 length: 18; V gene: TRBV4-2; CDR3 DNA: TGTGCCAGCAGCCAAGATTGGGTTACCGGGGGCAGTGGCGGGGAGCTGTTTTTT; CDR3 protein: CASSQDWVTGGSGGELFF